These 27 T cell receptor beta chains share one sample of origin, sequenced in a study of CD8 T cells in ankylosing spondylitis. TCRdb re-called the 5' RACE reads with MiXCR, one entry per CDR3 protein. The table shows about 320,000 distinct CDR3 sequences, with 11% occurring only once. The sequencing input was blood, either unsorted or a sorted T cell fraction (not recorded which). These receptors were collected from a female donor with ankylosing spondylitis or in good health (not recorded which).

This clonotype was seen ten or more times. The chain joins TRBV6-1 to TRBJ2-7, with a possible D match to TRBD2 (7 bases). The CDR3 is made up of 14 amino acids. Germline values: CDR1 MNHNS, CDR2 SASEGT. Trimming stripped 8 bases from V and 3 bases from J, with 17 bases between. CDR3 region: CASSEGGRGYEQYF. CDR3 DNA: TGTGCCAGCTCAGAAGGGGGGAGGGGCTACGAGCAGTACTTC.

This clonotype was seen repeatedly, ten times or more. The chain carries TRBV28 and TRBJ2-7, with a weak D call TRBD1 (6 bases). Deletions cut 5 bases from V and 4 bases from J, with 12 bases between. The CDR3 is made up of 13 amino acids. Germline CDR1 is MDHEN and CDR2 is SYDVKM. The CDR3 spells CASSGGRPYEQYF. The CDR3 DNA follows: TGTGCCAGCAGTGGGGGCAGGCCGTACGAGCAGTACTTC.

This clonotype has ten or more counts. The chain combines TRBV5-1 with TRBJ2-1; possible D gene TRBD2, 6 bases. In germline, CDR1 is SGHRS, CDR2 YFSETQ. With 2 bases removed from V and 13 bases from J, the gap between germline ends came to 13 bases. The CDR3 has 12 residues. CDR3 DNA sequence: TGCGCCAGCAGCTTACCGGGACTTGATCAGTTCTTC. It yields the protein CASSLPGLDQFF.

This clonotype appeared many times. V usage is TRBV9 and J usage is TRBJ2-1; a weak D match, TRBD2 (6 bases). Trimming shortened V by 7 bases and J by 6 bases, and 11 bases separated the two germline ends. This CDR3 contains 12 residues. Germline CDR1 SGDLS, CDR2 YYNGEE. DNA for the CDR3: TGTGCCAGCGGGCGGGAACTCAATGAGCAGTTCTTC. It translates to CASGRELNEQFF.

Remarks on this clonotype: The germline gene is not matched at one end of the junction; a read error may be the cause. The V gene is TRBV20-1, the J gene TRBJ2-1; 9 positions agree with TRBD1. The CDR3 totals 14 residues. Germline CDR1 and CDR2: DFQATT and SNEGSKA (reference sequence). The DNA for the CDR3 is TGCAGTGTCGTCCGGGACAGGGTTGCCAATAAGCAGTTCTTC. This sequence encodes CSVVRDRVANKQFF.

The chain's CDR3 is CASSMTGDTEAFF. As DNA, the CDR3 is TGTGCCAGCAGCATGACAGGGGACACTGAAGCTTTCTTT. The chain links TRBV9 to TRBJ1-1, with 8 bases matching TRBD1. Germline V CDR1 and CDR2: SGDLS, YYNGEE. The CDR3 is 13 amino acids. With V trimmed by 4 bases and J by 3 bases, 2 bases remained unmatched.

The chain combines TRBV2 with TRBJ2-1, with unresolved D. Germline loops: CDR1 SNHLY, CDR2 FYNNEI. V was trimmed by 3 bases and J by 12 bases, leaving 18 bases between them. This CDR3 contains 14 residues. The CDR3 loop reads CASSEAIPASGQFF. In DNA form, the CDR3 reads TGTGCCAGCAGTGAGGCGATACCCGCTTCAGGGCAGTTCTTC.

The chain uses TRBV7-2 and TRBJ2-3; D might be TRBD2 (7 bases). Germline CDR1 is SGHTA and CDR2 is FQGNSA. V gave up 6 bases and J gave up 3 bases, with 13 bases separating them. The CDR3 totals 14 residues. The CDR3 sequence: CASRRGGETDTQYF. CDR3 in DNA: TGTGCCAGCAGGAGGGGGGGGGAGACAGATACGCAGTATTTT. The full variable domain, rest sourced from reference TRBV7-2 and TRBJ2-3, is GAGVSQSPSNKVTEKGKDVELRCDPISGHTALYWYRQSLGQGLEFLIYFQGNSAPDKSGLPSDRFSAERTGGSVSTLTIQRTQQEDSAVYLCASRRGGETDTQYFGPGTRLTVL.

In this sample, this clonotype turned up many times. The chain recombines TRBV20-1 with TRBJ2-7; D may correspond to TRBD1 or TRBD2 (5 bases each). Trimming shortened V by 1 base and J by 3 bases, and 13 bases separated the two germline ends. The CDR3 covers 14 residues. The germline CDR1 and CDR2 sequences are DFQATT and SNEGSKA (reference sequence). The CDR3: CSARVAGTGYEQYF. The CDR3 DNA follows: TGCAGTGCTAGAGTCGCGGGTACAGGCTACGAGCAGTACTTC.

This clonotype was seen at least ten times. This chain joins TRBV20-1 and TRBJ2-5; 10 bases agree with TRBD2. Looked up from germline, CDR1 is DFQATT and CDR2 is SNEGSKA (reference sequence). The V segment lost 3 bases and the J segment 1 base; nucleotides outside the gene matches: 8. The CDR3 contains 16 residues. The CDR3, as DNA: TGCAGTGCTAGTTTGGCTAGCGGGAGACTCCAAGAGACCCAGTACTTC. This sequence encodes CSASLASGRLQETQYF.

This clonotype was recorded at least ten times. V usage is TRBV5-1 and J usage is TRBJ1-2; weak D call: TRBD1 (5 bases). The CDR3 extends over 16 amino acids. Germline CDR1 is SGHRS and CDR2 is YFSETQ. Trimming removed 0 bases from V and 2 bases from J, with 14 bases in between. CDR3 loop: CASSLDVGVTNYGYTF. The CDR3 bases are TGCGCCAGCAGCTTGGATGTAGGGGTGACAAACTATGGCTACACCTTC.

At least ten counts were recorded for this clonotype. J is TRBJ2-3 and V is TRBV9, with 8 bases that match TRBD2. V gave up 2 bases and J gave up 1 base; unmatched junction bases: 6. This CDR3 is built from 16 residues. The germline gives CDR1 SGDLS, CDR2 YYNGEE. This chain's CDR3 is CASSVIAGSRTDTQYF. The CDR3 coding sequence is TGTGCCAGCAGCGTTATAGCGGGGTCCCGCACAGATACGCAGTATTTT.

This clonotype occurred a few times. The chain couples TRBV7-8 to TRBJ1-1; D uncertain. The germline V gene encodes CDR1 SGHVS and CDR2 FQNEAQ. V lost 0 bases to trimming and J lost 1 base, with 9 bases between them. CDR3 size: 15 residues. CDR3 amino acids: CASSLARGGNTEAFF. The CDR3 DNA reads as TGTGCCAGCAGCTTAGCTCGAGGCGGGAACACTGAAGCTTTCTTT.

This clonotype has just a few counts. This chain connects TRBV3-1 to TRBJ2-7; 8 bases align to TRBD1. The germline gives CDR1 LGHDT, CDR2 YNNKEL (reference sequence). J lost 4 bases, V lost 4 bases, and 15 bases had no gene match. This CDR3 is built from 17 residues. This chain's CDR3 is CASSRTNLLQGAYEQYF. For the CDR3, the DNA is TGTGCCAGCAGCCGAACCAACCTCCTGCAGGGGGCTTACGAGCAGTACTTC.

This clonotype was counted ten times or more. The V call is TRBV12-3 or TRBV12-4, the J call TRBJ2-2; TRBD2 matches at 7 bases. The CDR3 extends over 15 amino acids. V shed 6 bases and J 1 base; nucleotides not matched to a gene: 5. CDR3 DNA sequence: TGTGCCAGCAGCCCACGCGGGGGGAACACCGGGGAGCTGTTTTTT. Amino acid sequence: CASSPRGGNTGELFF.

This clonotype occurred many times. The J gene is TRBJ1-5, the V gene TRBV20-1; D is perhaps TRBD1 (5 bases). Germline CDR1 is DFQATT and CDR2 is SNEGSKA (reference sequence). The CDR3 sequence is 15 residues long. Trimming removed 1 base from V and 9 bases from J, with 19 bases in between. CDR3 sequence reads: CSARGGGTRLSPQHF. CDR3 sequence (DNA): TGCAGTGCTAGAGGGGGGGGGACCCGTCTGTCGCCCCAGCATTTT.

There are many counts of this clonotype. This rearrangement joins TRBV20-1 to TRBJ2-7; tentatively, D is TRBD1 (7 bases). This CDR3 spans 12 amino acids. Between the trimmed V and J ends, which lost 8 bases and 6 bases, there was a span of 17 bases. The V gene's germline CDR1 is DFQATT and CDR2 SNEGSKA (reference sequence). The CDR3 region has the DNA TGCAGTACCCCCCGGGGGACAGCCGAGCAGTACTTC. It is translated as CSTPRGTAEQYF.

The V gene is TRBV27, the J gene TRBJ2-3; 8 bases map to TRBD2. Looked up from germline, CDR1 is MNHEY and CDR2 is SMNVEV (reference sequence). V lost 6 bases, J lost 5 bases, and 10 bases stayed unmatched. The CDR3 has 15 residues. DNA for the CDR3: TGTGCCAGCAGCCCAGCGGGAGTCCACGGAGATACGCAGTATTTT. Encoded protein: CASSPAGVHGDTQYF.

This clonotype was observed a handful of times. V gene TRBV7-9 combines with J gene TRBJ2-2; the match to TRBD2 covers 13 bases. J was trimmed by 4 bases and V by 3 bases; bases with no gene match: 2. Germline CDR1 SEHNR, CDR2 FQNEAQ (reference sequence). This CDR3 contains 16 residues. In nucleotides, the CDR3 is TGTGCCAGCAGCTTGGGGACTAGCGGGGTCACCGGGGAGCTGTTTTTT. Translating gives CASSLGTSGVTGELFF.

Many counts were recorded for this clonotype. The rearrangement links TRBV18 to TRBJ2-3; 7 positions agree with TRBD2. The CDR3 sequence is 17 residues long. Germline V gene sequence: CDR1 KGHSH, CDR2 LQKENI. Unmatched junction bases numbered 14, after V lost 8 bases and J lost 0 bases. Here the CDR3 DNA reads TGTGCCAGCCCCCTCGGAAACGGGGGACTAAGCACAGATACGCAGTATTTT. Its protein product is CASPLGNGGLSTDTQYF. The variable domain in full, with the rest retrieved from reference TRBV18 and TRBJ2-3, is NAGVMQNPRHLVRRRGQEARLRCSPMKGHSHVYWYRQLPEEGLKFMVYLQKENIIDESGMPKERFSAEFPKEGPSILRIQQVVRGDSAAYFCASPLGNGGLSTDTQYFGPGTRLTVL.

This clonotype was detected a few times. The CDR3 protein is CASSRAVEVNEQFF. The DNA of the CDR3 is TGTGCCAGCAGCCGCGCAGTTGAGGTCAATGAGCAGTTCTTC. The V call is TRBV7-8, the J call TRBJ2-1; no definite D call. CDR3 length: 14 residues. The germline CDR1 and CDR2 sequences are SGHVS and FQNEAQ. Trimming cost V 5 bases and J 6 bases, with 14 bases left between them.

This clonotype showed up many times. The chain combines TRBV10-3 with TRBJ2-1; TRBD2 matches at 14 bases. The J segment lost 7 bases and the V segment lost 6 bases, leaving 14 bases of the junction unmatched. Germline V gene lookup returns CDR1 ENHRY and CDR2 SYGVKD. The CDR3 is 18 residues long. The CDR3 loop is CAIRGTSGRPPTGNEQFF. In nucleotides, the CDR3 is TGTGCCATCAGGGGGACTAGCGGGAGACCCCCGACGGGTAATGAGCAGTTCTTC.

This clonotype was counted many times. CDR3 bases: TGCAGCTTCCGGGTTCGTGATGGCTACACCTTC. Protein product: CSFRVRDGYTF. The V call is TRBV29-1, the J call TRBJ1-2; D gene unclear. Germline values: CDR1 SQVTM, CDR2 ANQGSEA. The germline V and J ends were trimmed by 8 bases and 6 bases, with 13 bases remaining between them. The CDR3 runs to 11 residues.

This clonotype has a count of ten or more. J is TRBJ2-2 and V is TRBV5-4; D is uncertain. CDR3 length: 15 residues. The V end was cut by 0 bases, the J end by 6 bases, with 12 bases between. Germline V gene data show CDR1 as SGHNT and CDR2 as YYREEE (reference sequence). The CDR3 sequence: CASSLGGEVSGELFF. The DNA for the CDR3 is TGTGCCAGCAGCTTGGGCGGAGAGGTATCCGGGGAGCTGTTTTTT. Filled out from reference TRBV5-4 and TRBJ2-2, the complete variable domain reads ETGVTQSPTHLIKTRGQQVTLRCSSQSGHNTVSWYQQALGQGPQFIFQYYREEENGRGNFPPRFSGLQFPNYSSELNVNALELDDSALYLCASSLGGEVSGELFFGEGSRLTVL.

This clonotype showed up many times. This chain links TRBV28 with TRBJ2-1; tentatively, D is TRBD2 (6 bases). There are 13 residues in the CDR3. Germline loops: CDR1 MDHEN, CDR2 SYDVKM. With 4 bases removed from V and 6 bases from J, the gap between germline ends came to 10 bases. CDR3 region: CASSSGGRNEQFF. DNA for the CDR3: TGTGCCAGCAGTTCCGGGGGACGCAATGAGCAGTTCTTC.

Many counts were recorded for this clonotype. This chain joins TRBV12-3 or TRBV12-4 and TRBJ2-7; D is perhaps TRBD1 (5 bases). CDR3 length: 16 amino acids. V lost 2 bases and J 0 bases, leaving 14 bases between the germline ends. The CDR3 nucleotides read TGTGCCAGCAGTTTAATGGCTGGACAAAGCTCCTACGAGCAGTACTTC. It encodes CASSLMAGQSSYEQYF.

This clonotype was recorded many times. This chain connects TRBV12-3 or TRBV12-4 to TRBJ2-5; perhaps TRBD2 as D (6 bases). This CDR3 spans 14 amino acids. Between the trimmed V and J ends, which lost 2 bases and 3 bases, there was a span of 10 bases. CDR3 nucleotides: TGTGCCAGCAGTTTATTGACTAGAGAAGAGACCCAGTACTTC. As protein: CASSLLTREETQYF.